The 28 T cell receptor beta chains below come from one sample, sequenced in a study of post-analysis software for immune sequencing data (dated by TCRdb to the mid-2010s). Results the study describes overall, beyond this receptor: Significantly higher frequencies in patients than in controls were found for roughly five TRBV segments, including TRBV5-6, TRBV5-1 and TRBV20-1.

These receptors are not linked to any known antigen. The library was obtained by PCR. The instrument given in TCRdb is Illumina HiSeq 2500. Unique molecular identifiers were incorporated into TCR beta cDNA libraries to reduce PCR and sequencing biases. TCRdb trimmed public reads at Q25 via fastp, called clones via MiXCR and kept in-frame beta chains. CDR3 protein duplicates are merged, each entry listing the most common genes and DNA. The sample table contains about 540,000 distinct CDR3 sequences; only one count was recorded for around a third of them. The top ten clones comprise roughly 6% of the sample. Sequenced input: blood. The receptors shown here come from a girl younger than 18 with multiple sclerosis.

The V and J genes are TRBV20-1 and TRBJ2-1; D gene ambiguous. CDR3 length equals 15 residues. V lost 6 bases and J 0 bases, leaving 15 bases between the germline ends. From germline, CDR1 is DFQATT and CDR2 SNEGSKA (reference sequence). This CDR3 reads CSANSGLSSYNEQFF. The CDR3 nucleotides read TGCAGTGCAAACTCGGGCCTCAGCTCCTACAATGAGCAGTTCTTC.

CDR3 coding DNA: TGCGCCAGCGCCGGCCAGGGCTACGAGCAGTTCTTC. Protein sequence: CASAGQGYEQFF. The rearrangement joins TRBV5-1 to TRBJ2-1, with D possibly TRBD1 on 5 matching bases. The length of the CDR3 is 12 residues. In germline, CDR1 is SGHRS, CDR2 YFSETQ. V was pared by 7 bases and J by 10 bases, with 15 bases between. Full variable domain (outside the CDR3, taken from reference TRBV5-1 and TRBJ2-1): KAGVTQTPRYLIKTRGQQVTLSCSPISGHRSVSWYQQTPGQGLQFLFEYFSETQRNKGNFPGRFSGRQFSNSRSEMNVSTLELGDSALYLCASAGQGYEQFFGPGTRLTVL.

The chain combines TRBV20-1 with TRBJ1-5; D unclear. CDR3 length: 14 residues. V was pared by 4 bases and J by 2 bases, with 12 bases between. The germline gives CDR1 DFQATT, CDR2 SNEGSKA (reference sequence). This CDR3 is CSATRENGNQPQHF. In nucleotides, the CDR3 is TGCAGTGCTACGCGGGAGAACGGCAATCAGCCCCAGCATTTT.

V gene TRBV5-1 combines with J gene TRBJ2-1; D may be TRBD1 or TRBD2 (5 bases each). Trimming cost V 4 bases and J 0 bases, with 14 bases left between them. Germline V gene data show CDR1 as SGHRS and CDR2 as YFSETQ. The CDR3 totals 16 residues. CDR3 bases: TGCGCCAGCAGCCCCGGGACGGGGAGCTCCTACAATGAGCAGTTCTTC. Translated, it gives CASSPGTGSSYNEQFF.

Concerning this clonotype itself: Here the CDR3 omits its conserved ending phenylalanine or tryptophan, so a read error is the likely source. The chain couples TRBV6-1 to TRBJ2-7; D perhaps matches TRBD1 (5 bases). The CDR3 runs 16 residues. The germline V and J ends were trimmed by 2 bases and 6 bases, with 20 bases remaining between them. The germline gives CDR1 MNHNS, CDR2 SASEGT. As DNA, the CDR3 is TGTGCCAGCAGTGAACAGGTTAGGCAGGGTCTGAGCGAGCAGTACTGC. Amino acids: CASSEQVRQGLSEQYC.

This clonotype was seen more than once but under ten times. The V call is TRBV7-3, the J call TRBJ1-6, with TRBD1 matching over 9 bases. Germline V lookup: CDR1 SGHTA, CDR2 FQGTGA. The length of the CDR3 is 12 residues. Losses at the gene ends were 4 bases for V and 13 bases for J; bases not matched to a gene: 2. The CDR3 sequence: CASSYRGQPLHF. CDR3 nucleotides: TGTGCCAGCAGCTACAGGGGGCAGCCCCTCCACTTT.

V usage is TRBV24-1 and J usage is TRBJ2-3, with 8 bases fitting TRBD1. CDR1 KGHDR and CDR2 SFDVKD come from the germline V gene. The V gene end was trimmed by 3 bases and the J gene end by 0 bases; junction bases not matched to a gene: 4. The CDR3 length is 16 residues. CDR3 DNA sequence: TGTGCCACCAGTGATCCCGGACAGGGAAGCACAGATACGCAGTATTTT. Translating it yields CATSDPGQGSTDTQYF.

V is TRBV7-2 and J is TRBJ2-5; the match to TRBD2 covers 11 bases. The V segment lost 5 bases and the J segment 2 bases; nucleotides outside the gene matches: 7. The CDR3 loop spans 16 amino acids. Germline V CDR1 and CDR2: SGHTA, FQGNSA. In DNA form, the CDR3 reads TGTGCCAGCAGCCTCTCGGGACTAGCGGCACAAGAGACCCAGTACTTC. Translated, it gives CASSLSGLAAQETQYF. The full variable domain, its missing parts supplied by reference TRBV7-2 and TRBJ2-5, is GAGVSQSPSNKVTEKGKDVELRCDPISGHTALYWYRQSLGQGLEFLIYFQGNSAPDKSGLPSDRFSAERTGGSVSTLTIQRTQQEDSAVYLCASSLSGLAAQETQYFGPGTRLLVL.

The CDR3 loop is CASSIFGGDSPLHF. Written as DNA, the CDR3 is TGTGCCAGTAGTATATTTGGGGGCGATTCACCCCTCCACTTT. The chain employs TRBV19 and TRBJ1-6, with D maybe TRBD1 (6 bases). Trimming shortened V by 2 bases and J by 8 bases, and 10 bases separated the two germline ends. The CDR3 sequence is 14 residues long. Germline CDR1 LNHDA, CDR2 SQIVND (reference sequence).

V and J are TRBV28 and TRBJ2-7, with D perhaps matching TRBD1 or TRBD2 (5 bases each). CDR1 is MDHEN and CDR2 is SYDVKM in the germline V gene. V was pared by 5 bases and J by 7 bases, with 18 bases between. CDR3 length: 14 amino acids. The CDR3 loop is CASSPWGPRWEQYF. CDR3 sequence (DNA): TGTGCCAGCAGTCCCTGGGGACCCCGGTGGGAGCAGTACTTC.

This chain links TRBV7-9 with TRBJ2-1; 13 bases fit TRBD2. Looked up from germline, CDR1 is SEHNR and CDR2 is FQNEAQ (reference sequence). V was clipped by 5 bases and J by 10 bases; unmatched bases: 5. The CDR3 runs to 14 residues. The CDR3 reads CASSPGTSGAEQFF. The CDR3, as DNA: TGTGCCAGCAGCCCCGGGACTAGCGGGGCAGAGCAGTTCTTC.

In its sample, this clonotype was seen many times. The chain combines TRBV4-1 with TRBJ1-2, with D possibly TRBD1 on 5 matching bases. V lost 4 bases and J 6 bases, leaving 12 bases between the germline ends. This CDR3 has 13 amino acids. CDR1 MGHRA and CDR2 YSYEKL come from the germline V gene. CDR3 sequence: CASSPQGLDGYTF. The CDR3 DNA is TGCGCCAGCAGCCCGCAGGGTTTGGATGGCTACACCTTC.

J is TRBJ2-1 and V is TRBV14, with D unresolved. Looked up from germline, CDR1 is SGHDN and CDR2 is FVKESK. The V and J ends lost 4 bases and 8 bases respectively, with 15 bases between them. The CDR3 contains 14 residues. The CDR3, as DNA: TGTGCCAGCAGCCTTGATAGGGTGTGGGATGAGCAGTTCTTC. This gives the protein CASSLDRVWDEQFF.

The V call is TRBV20-1, the J call TRBJ1-5; no firm D call. V lost 0 bases and J 5 bases, leaving 8 bases between the germline ends. The CDR3 has 13 residues. Per the germline V gene, CDR1 is DFQATT and CDR2 is SNEGSKA (reference sequence). The CDR3 reads CSARDRADQPQHF. The CDR3 DNA follows: TGCAGTGCTAGAGATCGGGCGGATCAGCCCCAGCATTTT.

This clonotype was observed a handful of times. This chain links TRBV28 with TRBJ1-5; D not resolved. The CDR3 contains 16 residues. Trimming cost V 6 bases and J 1 base, with 16 bases left between them. Germline CDR1 and CDR2: MDHEN and SYDVKM. CDR3 region: CASSPAGRPSNQPQHF. In DNA, the CDR3 is TGTGCCAGCAGCCCGGCGGGCCGGCCCAGCAATCAGCCCCAGCATTTT.

The V call is TRBV20-1, the J call TRBJ2-3; 10 bases are a match to TRBD1. The CDR3 loop spans 14 amino acids. Trimming cost V 7 bases and J 4 bases; bases outside gene matches: 8. CDR1 DFQATT and CDR2 SNEGSKA come from the germline V gene (reference sequence). The CDR3 protein is CSGPGQGEADTQYF. The DNA of the CDR3 is TGCAGTGGACCCGGACAGGGGGAGGCAGATACGCAGTATTTT.

Here the CDR3 DNA reads TGTGCCAGCAGTGAAAGCTCCGGGACTATGCCCACCGGGGAGCTGTTTTTT. Translation gives CASSESSGTMPTGELFF. The gene calls are TRBV6-1 and TRBJ2-2, with TRBD2 matching over 7 bases. Germline lookup yields CDR1 MNHNS and CDR2 SASEGT. The CDR3 consists of 17 residues. V dropped 2 bases and J dropped 4; count of bases not matched to a gene: 10.

This clonotype has just a few counts. V and J are TRBV20-1 and TRBJ1-4; D possibly corresponds to TRBD1 (6 bases). V lost 5 bases to trimming and J lost 6 bases, with 16 bases between them. The CDR3 runs 14 residues. CDR1 and CDR2 (germline): DFQATT, SNEGSKA (reference sequence). In DNA form, the CDR3 reads TGCAGTGCTTCCCCAGGTACAGGGTATGAAAAACTGTTTTTT. Amino acids: CSASPGTGYEKLFF.

The chain links TRBV5-1 to TRBJ2-5; 9 bases agree with TRBD2. CDR1 SGHRS and CDR2 YFSETQ come from the germline V gene. This CDR3 is built from 15 residues. After removal of 2 bases from V and 5 bases from J, the junction contained 7 bases not matched to a gene. The CDR3 DNA sequence: TGCGCCAGCAGCTTTGGGAGCGGGGGGCAGGAGACCCAGTACTTC. Protein product: CASSFGSGGQETQYF.

The V gene is TRBV11-2, the J gene TRBJ1-1; 8 positions match TRBD1. Germline values: CDR1 SGHAT, CDR2 FQNNGV. This CDR3 comprises 16 residues. J gave up 3 bases and V 1 base, and 7 bases lay outside the gene matches. CDR3 in DNA: TGTGCCAGCAGCTTAGGGTCGGACAGGGTAGACACTGAAGCTTTCTTT. Translating gives CASSLGSDRVDTEAFF.

This clonotype has a handful of counts. The chain joins TRBV29-1 to TRBJ1-2, with a weak D call TRBD1 (5 bases). This CDR3 is built from 13 residues. Germline values: CDR1 SQVTM, CDR2 ANQGSEA. With 8 bases removed from V and 8 bases from J, the gap between germline ends came to 21 bases. CDR3: CSTDRGGVQGYTF. The CDR3 DNA reads as TGCAGCACCGACCGAGGAGGGGTTCAAGGCTACACCTTC.

To note about this clonotype: One end of the junction is discordant with germline, which a read error may explain. The V gene is TRBV2, the J gene TRBJ2-1; TRBD2 matches at 10 bases. In germline, CDR1 is SNHLY, CDR2 FYNNEI. The CDR3 covers 14 residues. CDR3 in amino acids: CTSLTSGAYNEQFF. CDR3 nucleotide sequence: TGTACCAGCCTCACTAGCGGGGCCTACAATGAGCAGTTCTTC. The whole variable domain, filled in from reference TRBV2 and TRBJ2-1, reads EPEVTQTPSHQVTQMGQEVILRCVPISNHLYFYWYRQILGQKVEFLVSFYNNEISEKSEIFDDQFSVERPDGSNFTLKIRSTKLEDSAMYFCTSLTSGAYNEQFFGPGTRLTVL.

This chain uses TRBV5-5 with TRBJ2-5; either TRBD1 or TRBD2 may supply D (5 bases each). CDR1 and CDR2 from the germline V gene are SGHKS and YYEKEE (reference sequence). Trimming shortened V by 7 bases and J by 2 bases, and 12 bases separated the two germline ends. The CDR3 loop spans 13 amino acids. In DNA form, the CDR3 reads TGTGCCAGCGGTAAGGGACCTCAAGAGACCCAGTACTTC. It is translated as CASGKGPQETQYF.

A few counts support this clonotype. This chain uses TRBV4-2 with TRBJ2-7; D call uncertain. The length of the CDR3 is 16 residues. The V end lost 0 bases, the J end lost 3 bases, and 15 bases lay between the germline ends. Per the germline V gene, CDR1 is LGHNA and CDR2 is YNFKEQ. DNA of the CDR3: TGTGCCAGCAGCCAAGATATGGGCTCCCAGCACTACGAGCAGTACTTC. Protein: CASSQDMGSQHYEQYF.

This clonotype was detected a few times. The chain couples TRBV5-5 to TRBJ2-7; D is unresolved. V dropped 2 bases and J dropped 4 bases, with 7 bases sitting between them. Germline assignment: CDR1 SGHKS and CDR2 YYEKEE (reference sequence). This CDR3 contains 12 residues. CDR3 nucleotides: TGTGCCAGCAGCTTTGACGGGTACGAGCAGTACTTC. Protein: CASSFDGYEQYF.

The chain joins TRBV4-1 to TRBJ2-7; perhaps TRBD2 as D (6 bases). The CDR3 has 15 residues. Germline V CDR1 and CDR2: MGHRA, YSYEKL. The V end lost 2 bases, the J end lost 2 bases, and 13 bases lay between the germline ends. DNA of the CDR3: TGCGCCAGCAGCCAAAACGGAGGGACGACCTACGAGCAGTACTTC. Amino acid sequence: CASSQNGGTTYEQYF.

This clonotype was detected many times. The gene calls are TRBV7-2 and TRBJ2-1; no definite D call. The CDR3 length is 11 residues. Trimming removed 3 bases at V and 10 bases at J, with 7 bases between. Germline V gene data show CDR1 as SGHTA and CDR2 as FQGNSA. The CDR3, as DNA: TGTGCCAGCAGCTTCTCAAGCGAGCAGTTCTTC. Its protein product is CASSFSSEQFF.

The sample holds a few counts of this clonotype. Written as DNA, the CDR3 is TGTGCCATCAGTGGGACTAGCGGGGAGGATACGCAGTATTTT. Protein product: CAISGTSGEDTQYF. V gene TRBV10-3 combines with J gene TRBJ2-3; TRBD2 agrees at 12 bases. V trimming: 4 bases; J trimming: 6 bases; junction bases outside the gene matches: 2. The CDR3 covers 14 residues. Germline V gene data show CDR1 as ENHRY and CDR2 as SYGVKD.